This T cell receptor (beta chain) emerged from a study of blood T cell repertoires in COVID-19. Background on the study: Sources were T cells, B-cell-depleted T cells, or PBMCs; the material itself was cDNA or gDNA.

This CDR3 contains 20 residues. Trimming shortened V by 1 base and J by 4 bases, and 24 bases separated the two germline ends. Germline assignment: CDR1 SGHKS and CDR2 YYEKEE (reference sequence). Sequencing was performed with immunoSEQ multiplex PCR; in TCRdb, only in-frame clones are kept and a portion is missing. The profile covers a few hundred thousand clones, with around 87% appearing a single time and approximately 7.8% taken by the ten largest. The chain couples TRBV5-5 to TRBJ2-6; possibly TRBD2 for D (5 bases). Sequencing input: peripheral blood. The sequence was obtained from a woman between 45 and 65 years old who had recovered from COVID-19. DNA of the CDR3: TGTGCCAGCAGCTTGATTACCGCCGGGTACCTAGCCCCCGGGGCCAACGTCCTGACTTTC. Residues: CASSLITAGYLAPGANVLTF.